The 5 T cell receptor beta chains listed next were all sequenced from one sample in a study of T cells in localized non-small cell lung cancer. TCRdb's table, derived via immunoSEQ multiplex PCR, lists solely in-frame clones and lacks some. The table records more than 15,000 clones, 75% to 90% of them present only once. The sample consisted of peripheral blood, taken before any cancer treatment. All receptors derive from a female donor over 55 with stage III squamous cell lung carcinoma.

This clone was seen a single time. The chain combines TRBV2 with TRBJ2-2, with 11 bases lining up with TRBD2. The germline V gene has CDR1 SNHLY and CDR2 FYNNEI. This CDR3 spans 15 amino acids. The V gene end was trimmed by 6 bases and the J gene end by 5 bases; junction bases not matched to a gene: 5. The CDR3 reads CASSLAGGQTGELFF. Written as DNA, the CDR3 is TGTGCCAGCAGCTTAGCGGGGGGGCAGACCGGGGAGCTGTTTTTT.

The CDR3 nucleotides read TGTGCCAGTAGTGCCCAGACAGTGACAGGGGCCAACGTCCTGACTTTC. This sequence encodes CASSAQTVTGANVLTF. The chain is built from TRBV19 and TRBJ2-6, with D possibly being TRBD1 (5 bases). The CDR3 sequence is 16 residues long. Germline V CDR1 and CDR2: LNHDA, SQIVND (reference sequence). V gave up 5 bases and J gave up 4 bases, with 15 bases separating them.

The chain links TRBV4-2 to TRBJ2-7; TRBD1 matches 8 bases. Germline lookup yields CDR1 LGHNA and CDR2 YNFKEQ. This CDR3 has 15 amino acids. V shed 0 bases, J shed 7 bases, and the junction held 8 bases outside the gene matches. CDR3 DNA: TGTGCCAGCAGCCAAGAAGGAGGCAGGGGGCTTGAGCAGTACTTC. This translates into CASSQEGGRGLEQYF.

In its sample, this clone is large. The V and J genes are TRBV5-6 and TRBJ2-7; D unresolved. The length of the CDR3 is 11 residues. V was cut by 0 bases and J by 4 bases, with 2 bases left in between. Germline CDR1 is SGHDT and CDR2 is YYEEEE. The CDR3 reads CASSLGYEQYF. CDR3 coding DNA: TGTGCCAGCAGCTTGGGGTACGAGCAGTACTTC.

V usage is TRBV5-1 and J usage is TRBJ2-5, with TRBD2 matching over 9 bases. Germline loops: CDR1 SGHRS, CDR2 YFSETQ. Unmatched junction bases numbered 9, after V lost 4 bases and J lost 2 bases. This CDR3 is built from 16 residues. This chain's CDR3 is CASSVNPAGGQETQYF. CDR3 bases: TGCGCCAGCAGCGTCAATCCGGCGGGGGGGCAAGAGACCCAGTACTTC.